This is a list of T cell receptor beta chains from one sample in a study of T cells in Graves' hyperthyroidism and ophthalmopathy. Each CDR3 protein gets one entry after TCRdb re-called the multiplex PCR reads with MiXCR. The repertoire holds a few hundred thousand distinct CDR3 sequences, with around 13% as singletons. The material sequenced was blood. Receptor source: a woman aged 18-30 years with Graves' hyperthyroidism. CDR3s include the opening cysteine and the closing phenylalanine or tryptophan.

v_gene: TRBV4-3; CDR3aa: CASSQGTGGRKNTEAFF
v_gene: TRBV30; CDR3aa: CAWSVSTENTEAFF
v_gene: TRBV25-1; CDR3aa: CASSEPRVSYNEQFF
v_gene: TRBV18; CDR3aa: CASSPQAGDQPQHF
v_gene: TRBV5-5; CDR3aa: CASSVGQGYDEKLFF
v_gene: TRBV5-1; CDR3aa: CASSVGRTSASSSYNEQFF
v_gene: TRBV5-1; CDR3aa: CASSLSLAGDPYNEQFF
v_gene: TRBV10-1; CDR3aa: CASSSGGQSPDTQYF
v_gene: TRBV29-1; CDR3aa: CSVDGGGGYTF
v_gene: TRBV12-3/TRBV12-4; CDR3aa: CASSLSTSGRRDTQCF
v_gene: TRBV5-1; CDR3aa: CASSLATNNEQFF
v_gene: TRBV13; CDR3aa: CASSRSHNEQFF
v_gene: TRBV7-9; CDR3aa: CASSRRGAGGYTQYF
v_gene: TRBV5-1; CDR3aa: CASSLASGTGPLYEQYF
v_gene: TRBV6-1; CDR3aa: CASSSIRAVNTGELFF
v_gene: TRBV28; CDR3aa: CASSWTGRTEAFF
v_gene: TRBV20-1; CDR3aa: CSARGLGTGEETQYF
v_gene: TRBV12-3/TRBV12-4; CDR3aa: CASSGYDYEQYF
v_gene: TRBV6-1; CDR3aa: CASSPRTSLRSYNEQFF
v_gene: TRBV28; CDR3aa: CASISGALAGGSYEQYF
v_gene: TRBV27; CDR3aa: CASSPRTGSGYTF
v_gene: TRBV30; CDR3aa: CTWSEGQGSTGYTF
v_gene: TRBV10-3; CDR3aa: CAISESKGVNQPQHF
v_gene: TRBV2; CDR3aa: CASSGTSGMRDEQYF
v_gene: TRBV28; CDR3aa: CASSGPYSNQPQHF
v_gene: TRBV28; CDR3aa: CASREFDRGYSYEQYF
v_gene: TRBV29-1; CDR3aa: CRPGGQGANGYTF
v_gene: TRBV20-1; CDR3aa: CSARDDGGSNTEAFF
v_gene: TRBV28; CDR3aa: CASSLRTGGGRQPQHF
v_gene: TRBV3-1; CDR3aa: CASSQDGEKPNNEQFF
v_gene: TRBV3-1; CDR3aa: CASSHTGANYGYTF
v_gene: TRBV12-3/TRBV12-4; CDR3aa: CASSQYRDNYGYTF
v_gene: TRBV7-2; CDR3aa: CASSSRKTSTDTQYF
v_gene: TRBV12-3/TRBV12-4; CDR3aa: CASRTRTANQPQHF
v_gene: TRBV6-1; CDR3aa: CASSETLRAGYTF
v_gene: TRBV5-1; CDR3aa: CASSGQGHGELFF
v_gene: TRBV27; CDR3aa: CASSPPPGQVEGYGYTF
v_gene: TRBV30; CDR3aa: CAWTHFGAGGSTDTQYF
v_gene: TRBV12-3/TRBV12-4; CDR3aa: CASSWGLLGETQYF
v_gene: TRBV30; CDR3aa: CAYTDRGEKLFF
v_gene: TRBV7-2; CDR3aa: CASGSLETQYF
v_gene: TRBV6-1; CDR3aa: CASSYYRQGSNYGYTF
v_gene: TRBV12-3/TRBV12-4; CDR3aa: CASTLAASYNEQFF
v_gene: TRBV19; CDR3aa: CASSMMGPSTDTQYF
v_gene: TRBV28; CDR3aa: CASRVDRGHYEQYF
v_gene: TRBV3-1; CDR3aa: CASSLGGLDEKLFF
v_gene: TRBV3-1; CDR3aa: CASSRGTGNYGYTF
v_gene: TRBV7-2; CDR3aa: CASSLAGGLETQYF
v_gene: TRBV7-9; CDR3aa: CASSLTGRRYNEQFF
v_gene: TRBV30; CDR3aa: CAWRAINRGAEAFF
v_gene: TRBV6-2/TRBV6-3; CDR3aa: CASRTGRPYEQYF
v_gene: TRBV7-3; CDR3aa: CASSPRAGYSNQPQHF
v_gene: TRBV28; CDR3aa: CASSTSGTGNSPLHF